This T cell receptor beta chain derives from a study of T cell responses to AZD1222 COVID-19 vaccine. Looked up from germline, CDR1 is SGHRS and CDR2 is YFSETQ. CDR3 length equals 17 residues. The ends lost 0 bases at V and 3 bases at J; junction bases unmatched: 10. Study-level findings and limits: The span of vaccine-associated CD4 TCRs extended across spike, with dominance at 160-218 and 743-854. Every sample of the repertoires postdated the peak T cell response.

Only in-frame clones appear in the TCRdb table, and some are missing; sequencing was by immunoSEQ multiplex PCR. The table lists about 120,000 clones, about 89% of them singletons. A remark on this clone: Its cognate antigen is unknown.

The sequence was collected from an adult in good health. Material: peripheral blood, obtained on day 0 of AZD1222 vaccination. This chain connects TRBV5-1 to TRBJ2-3; TRBD1 aligns across 7 bases. CDR3 sequence: CASSLGGQVRSTDTQYF. CDR3 sequence (DNA): TGCGCCAGCAGCTTGGGCGGACAGGTGAGGAGTACAGATACGCAGTATTTT.